The T cell receptor (beta chain) described here comes from a study of siplizumab effects on memory and regulatory T cells. Some 100,000 TCR templates were measured in each sample. Profiled with immunoSEQ multiplex PCR; TCRdb holds only in-frame clones, not every one. The sample holds about 52,000 clones, 95% to 97% seen once. Trimming removed 6 bases at V and 10 bases at J, with 15 bases between. The CDR3 is 11 amino acids. Germline CDR1 is DFQATT and CDR2 is SNEGSKA (reference sequence). Regarding the study as a whole: Naive versus memory phenotype went unassigned for roughly 80-96% of proliferating CD4+ or CD8+ clones. Versus about 26% in controls, the mappable alloreactive CD4+ clones averaged around 68% Treg-derived with siplizumab. Naive T cells looked more diverse than memory cells, and they looked like major contributors to the alloresponse.

This clone showed up just once. Its antigen is not known. Sequences were obtained from naive CD4+ T cells sorted from blood. The J gene is TRBJ1-1, the V gene TRBV20-1; D possibly corresponds to TRBD1 (5 bases). This receptor was obtained from a human donor in good health. DNA of the CDR3: TGCAGTGCCCGGGGGGGGTTAGGAGCTTTCTTT. Translated: CSARGGLGAFF.